The sequence of this TCR beta chain was determined in a study of cytomegalovirus exposure and HLA in healthy donors. In the study overall: There were around 100 million unique TCR beta sequences, drawn from 150 million to 200 million T cells, in an earlier analysis. Clustering assigned about 80% of the roughly 380 genotyped donors to the Caucasian-associated ancestry cluster.

V trimming: 9 bases; J trimming: 4 bases; junction bases outside the gene matches: 13. CDR1 MDHEN and CDR2 SYDVKM come from the germline V gene. This CDR3 is built from 16 residues. Points on this clone: What it binds is unknown.

The study's findings and limits: Later examination showed HLA-associated TCR beta chains had greater clonal expansion than equally common others.

The PCR contained 60 Vbeta and 13 Jbeta primers. The protocol was immunoSEQ multiplex PCR, while the TCRdb copy is restricted to in-frame clones and leaves out a portion. The table includes a few hundred thousand clones, roughly two thirds detected once. Sequencing used PBMCs. The chain couples TRBV28 to TRBJ2-7; 12 bases agree with TRBD2. This clonotype was sampled from a female donor in good health and CMV-seronegative. CDR3 sequence reads: CASRLAGEVVGYEQYF. The CDR3, as DNA: TGTGCCAGTCGACTAGCGGGAGAGGTTGTCGGGTACGAGCAGTACTTC.